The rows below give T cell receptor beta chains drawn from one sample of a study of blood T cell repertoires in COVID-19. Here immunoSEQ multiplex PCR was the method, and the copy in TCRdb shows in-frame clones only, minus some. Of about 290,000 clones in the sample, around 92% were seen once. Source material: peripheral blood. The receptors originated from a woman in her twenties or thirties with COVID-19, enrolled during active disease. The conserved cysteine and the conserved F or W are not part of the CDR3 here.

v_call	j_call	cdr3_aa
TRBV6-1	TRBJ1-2	ASSEVYIWGRPNYGYT
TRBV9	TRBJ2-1	ASSVRGGLDEQF
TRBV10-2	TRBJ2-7	ASSNYRSSYEQY
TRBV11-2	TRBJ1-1	ASSLSLTANTEAF
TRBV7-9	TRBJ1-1	ASSFRQVGTEAF
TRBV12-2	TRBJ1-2	ASRFPSPRGGYT
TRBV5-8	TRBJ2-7	ASSLVWDSSYEQY
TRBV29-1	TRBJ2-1	SAGGLRNEQF
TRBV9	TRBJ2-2	ASSVGGTNKAGELF
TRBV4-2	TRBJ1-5	ASSQVQGTTSNQPQH
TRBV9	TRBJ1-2	ASSGVGQGNYGYT
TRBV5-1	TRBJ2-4	ASSPGGPGNIQY
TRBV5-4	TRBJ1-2	ASSLDRAYGYT
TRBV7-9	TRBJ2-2	ASSRPGGAMSDTGELF
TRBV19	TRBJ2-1	ASTPRPGLAIYNEQF
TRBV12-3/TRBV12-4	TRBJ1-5	ASSTGGIQPQH
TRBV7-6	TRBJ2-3	ASSLAGAGTDTQY
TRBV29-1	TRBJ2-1	SAPGWGLNEQF
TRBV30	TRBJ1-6	ALGGAVGNSPLH
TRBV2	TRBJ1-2	ASNPTLGQNYGYT
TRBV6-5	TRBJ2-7	ASSSGLGSYEQY
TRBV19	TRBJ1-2	ASSIPNRNYGYT
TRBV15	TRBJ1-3	ATSRDPQGKRGNTIY
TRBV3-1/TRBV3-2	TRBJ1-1	ASSPTGRTEAF
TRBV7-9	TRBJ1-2	ASSLELAGYT
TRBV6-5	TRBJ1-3	ASSPEFSGNTIY
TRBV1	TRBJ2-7	TSSRQKISYEQY
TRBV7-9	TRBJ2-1	ASSSRDRGPNEQF
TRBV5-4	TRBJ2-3	ASSLADTQY
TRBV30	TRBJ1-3	AWSVGGVSWRNTIY
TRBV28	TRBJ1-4	ASRDSYAREKLF
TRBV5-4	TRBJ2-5	ASSRGQLQETQY
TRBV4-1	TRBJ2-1	ASSQDDRSGLAGNEQF
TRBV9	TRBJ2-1	ASSPSAVGTSVNEQF
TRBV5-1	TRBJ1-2	ASSLEPDSARGYT
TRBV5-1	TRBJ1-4	ASSLGGARREELF
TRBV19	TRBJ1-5	ASSIKGASGLWGNQPQH
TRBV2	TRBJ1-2	ASSESPQVDGYT
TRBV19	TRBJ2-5	ATVEGGGKETQY
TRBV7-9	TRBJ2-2	ASSPNLGYGTDHTGELF
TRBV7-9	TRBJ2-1	ASSGKLAGDYNEQF
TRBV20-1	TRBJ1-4	SASPPPGTPTTNEKLF